The 13 T cell receptor beta chains reported below all come from one sample, sequenced in a study of T cells in Graves' hyperthyroidism and ophthalmopathy. Researchers took RNA transcripts and amplified the TCR beta CDR3 regions from them. Researchers ran a first-round RT-PCR on the TCR CDR3 using the HTBI primer set. Each CDR3 protein is one row after TCRdb ran MiXCR on the multiplex PCR reads. The table has fewer than 600,000 distinct CDR3 sequences, about an eighth seen once. Sequencing used blood. These receptors were obtained from a woman aged 18-35 years with Graves' hyperthyroidism.

In its sample, this clonotype was seen many times. The junction does not match germline at one end; this may be a read error. The chain is built from TRBV5-1 and TRBJ1-5; D gene ambiguous. The length of the CDR3 is 15 residues. The germline CDR1 and CDR2 sequences are SGHRS and YFSETQ. The CDR3 reads CTSSPEGGGHQPQHF. The CDR3 nucleotides are TGCACCAGCAGCCCCGAGGGTGGTGGACATCAGCCCCAGCATTTT.

The table lists this clonotype with a few counts. The chain uses TRBV20-1 and TRBJ2-7; D is possibly TRBD1 or TRBD2 (5 bases each). The CDR3 covers 12 residues. Germline CDR1 reads DFQATT; CDR2 reads SNEGSKA (reference sequence). The germline V and J ends were trimmed by 3 bases and 4 bases, with 10 bases remaining between them. The CDR3 is CSASGTGYEQYV. The CDR3 DNA reads TGCAGTGCTAGCGGGACGGGGTACGAGCAGTACGTC.

This clonotype was detected many times. The chain recombines TRBV11-3 with TRBJ2-1; 8 nucleotides align to TRBD1. The CDR3 is 16 amino acids. V gave up 5 bases and J gave up 5 bases; unmatched junction bases: 11. Germline V CDR1 and CDR2: SGHNT, YENEEA. Here the CDR3 reads CASSPWMDRVDNEQFF. The CDR3 DNA sequence: TGTGCCAGCAGCCCTTGGATGGACAGGGTGGACAATGAGCAGTTCTTC.

This clonotype was counted ten times or more. The junction shows a germline mismatch at one end, possibly a read error. This chain connects TRBV12-3 or TRBV12-4 to TRBJ2-3; 7 bases fit TRBD2. The CDR3 runs to 14 residues. In nucleotides, the CDR3 is TGTGCCAGCGGTTTAGCGGGTATCACAGATACGCAGTATTTT. The encoded protein is CASGLAGITDTQYF.

As regards this clonotype: It may be a read error: a sequence one base away is much more abundant. The chain combines TRBV12-5 with TRBJ2-3; 8 positions match TRBD1. CDR3 size: 13 residues. Germline V gene data show CDR1 as LGHNT and CDR2 as FRNRAP. CDR3 loop: CASGQGAADSQYF. The CDR3 nucleotides are TGTGCTAGTGGCCAGGGGGCGGCAGATTCGCAGTATTTT.

Many counts were recorded for this clonotype. The CDR3 region has the DNA TGTGCCAGCAGTTTCGGGTTATCTAACTATGGCTACACCTTC. This sequence encodes CASSFGLSNYGYTF. V gene TRBV12-3 or TRBV12-4 combines with J gene TRBJ1-2; D is ambiguous. V lost 3 bases, J lost 0 bases, and 8 bases lay in between. This CDR3 region has 14 residues.

This clonotype came up many times. The J gene is TRBJ2-7, the V gene TRBV30; D may be TRBD1 (5 bases). Germline CDR1 reads GTSNPN; CDR2 reads SVGIG (reference sequence). V dropped 2 bases and J dropped 1 base, with 12 bases sitting between them. CDR3 length: 14 amino acids. CDR3 amino acids: CAWSKTALSYEQYV. Here the CDR3 DNA reads TGTGCCTGGAGTAAGACAGCTCTATCCTACGAGCAGTACGTC.

This clonotype was counted many times. The chain employs TRBV15 and TRBJ2-1; the D gene is possibly TRBD2 (6 bases). The CDR3 consists of 18 residues. The germline gives CDR1 LNHNV, CDR2 YYDKDF (reference sequence). Trimming shortened V by 0 bases and J by 2 bases, and 17 bases separated the two germline ends. CDR3 region: CATSRDHASALTYNEQFF. The CDR3 DNA is TGTGCCACCAGCAGAGATCACGCTAGCGCCCTGACCTACAATGAGCAGTTCTTC.

As to this clonotype: A much larger clone sits a single nucleotide away, making a read error possible. Since no conserved phenylalanine or tryptophan closes the CDR3, a read error is the likely cause. The chain uses TRBV12-3 or TRBV12-4 and TRBJ1-5; D perhaps matches TRBD1 (6 bases). This CDR3 is built from 14 residues. V lost 5 bases and J lost 3, with 11 bases in between. In DNA form, the CDR3 reads TGTGCCAGCAGTACAGGGTTGAACAATCAGCCCCAGCATCTT. It is translated as CASSTGLNNQPQHL.

This clonotype was observed many times. The J gene is TRBJ2-7, the V gene TRBV18, with 12 bases that match TRBD1. Germline CDR1 reads KGHSH; CDR2 reads LQKENI. Trimming at V came to 4 bases and at J to 6 bases, leaving 10 bases not matched to a gene. The CDR3 contains 16 residues. The CDR3 region has the DNA TGTGCCAGCTCACTAGCCCGGGACAGGGGGCTCTCCGAGCAGTACGTC. This translates into CASSLARDRGLSEQYV.

This clonotype has ten or more counts. The V and J genes are TRBV30 and TRBJ2-1; 16 positions match TRBD2. The germline V gene encodes CDR1 GTSNPN and CDR2 SVGIG (reference sequence). V lost 0 bases, J lost 6 bases, and 14 bases stayed unmatched. The CDR3 contains 20 residues. The CDR3 DNA reads as TGTGCCTGGAGTGTCTGGTTTGGGACTAGCGGGAGGGCGGGGGGCAATGAGCAGTTCTTC. Protein product: CAWSVWFGTSGRAGGNEQFF. The full variable domain, its missing parts supplied by reference TRBV30 and TRBJ2-1, is SQTIHQWPATLVQPVGSPLSLECTVEGTSNPNLYWYRQAAGRGLQLLFYSVGIGQISSEVPQNLSASRPQDRQFILSSKKLLLSDSGFYLCAWSVWFGTSGRAGGNEQFFGPGTRLTVL.

The genes are TRBV5-1 and TRBJ2-5; D possibly corresponds to TRBD1 (6 bases). V was cut by 5 bases and J by 1 base, with 15 bases left in between. Germline CDR1 SGHRS, CDR2 YFSETQ. The CDR3 is made up of 15 amino acids. For the CDR3, the DNA is TGCGCCAGCAGGCCCCAGACAGGAATCCAAGAGACCCAGTACTTC. Translation: CASRPQTGIQETQYF.

The chain uses TRBV9 and TRBJ2-3; D not resolved. CDR3 length equals 12 residues. The germline CDR1 and CDR2 sequences are SGDLS and YYNGEE. The V end lost 1 base, the J end lost 6 bases, and 6 bases lay between the germline ends. The CDR3 loop reads CASSVRADTQYF. The CDR3 DNA reads as TGTGCCAGCAGCGTAAGGGCGGATACGCAGTATTTT.